This entry concerns a single T cell receptor beta chain. This clone was picked up one time. Its antigen remains unidentified. No per-base quality is available; no much larger clone lies one base away. The CDR3 spans 14 residues, from the cysteine through the phenylalanine. Solely the CDR3 DNA is kept, with 42 bases framed from the first base. A distance of 11 bases separates the germline ends of V and J, which lose 6 bases and 0 bases respectively. Per the germline V gene, MDHEN is the CDR1 and SYDVKM is the CDR2. This specimen comes from a study of cytomegalovirus exposure and HLA in healthy donors (dated by TCRdb to 2017 to 2019). The study in broad terms: According to a later analysis, one platform produced both the 110 or so validation repertoires and the roughly 640 repertoires of the first cohort. The study aimed to test whether cataloging public T cell receptors could reveal signatures of past pathogen exposure. Along with the approximately 700-subject first cohort, a separate validation cohort of more than 90 different subjects was used. High-throughput TCR immunosequencing, statistical association of individual TCRs with disease status, and machine learning were combined to predict cytomegalovirus infection status.

Preparation of the library involved the immunoSEQ multiplex PCR assay. In the source study's methods: To diagnose cytomegalovirus status from the catalog of TCR beta chain sequences, a statistical classification framework was built. In TCRdb, the immuneACCESS table is reduced to in-frame sequences with V and J assigned. These tables do not hold every clone; where another copy was compared, an unresolved V gene accounts for under half, and the others remain unexplained. Clone size and V and J calls were adopted from that table, with D and trimming inferred from the DNA. Recorded for this sample are about 120,000 clones; under 90% of them occurred a single time. The ten biggest clones cover 1.5% to 2% of the sample. The donors belonged to the validation cohort of about 110 subjects, which was separate from the 666-subject first cohort. Study-level results and caveats: In vitro tests confirmed that a few of the cytomegalovirus-associated TCR beta chains recognize cytomegalovirus antigens. A later analysis lacked HLA typing for the validation cohort, so it scored co-occurrence in that cohort across all 110 or so repertoires. The classifier was reported to diagnose cytomegalovirus status with high specificity and sensitivity in both the original cohort and the validation cohort. A total of about 150 TCR beta chains were listed by the study as associated with cytomegalovirus. Most TCR sequences were seen in very few donors, while some public TCRs were found in many individuals. In a later analysis, TCRs clustered in the first cohort were found to also tend to co-occur in the roughly 120 validation repertoires, with about 93% of cluster scores above 0. The authors suggested that the approach could potentially be extended to other disease states and immunological phenotypes.

The sequence links TRBV28 to TRBJ1-1; there is no confident call for the D gene. The sample comprised PBMCs. This TCR came from a woman aged 18-30 years in good health and CMV-seronegative. The CDR3 reads CASSLQIMNTEAFF. The DNA reads as follows: TGTGCCAGCAGCCTACAGATCATGAACACTGAAGCTTTCTTT.